The entry below describes one T cell receptor beta chain. Source study methods: Estimates of nucleated cell counts were drawn from the amplification of reference gene primers. Here immunoSEQ multiplex PCR was the method, and the copy in TCRdb shows in-frame clones only, minus some. That table furnishes V, J and clone size, whereas the DNA furnished D and trimming. This repertoire shows roughly 150,000 clones, around nine tenths found once; its top ten account for about 2.5%. The data stem from a study of blood T cell repertoires in COVID-19. Across the study: Italy, Spain and the United States were the sources of the convalescent and acute COVID-19 samples. PBMCs, B-cell-depleted T cells, or T cells provided the cDNA or gDNA that made up the material.

V lost 7 bases and J 5 bases, leaving 11 bases between the germline ends. This CDR3 contains 12 residues. CDR1 and CDR2 (germline): MNHEY, SVGAGI. The chain recombines TRBV6-5 with TRBJ1-2, with D unresolved. The sample taken for sequencing was peripheral blood. This receptor was taken from a woman in her 70s with acute or convalescent COVID-19. This CDR3 is CASTNSEYGYTF. The CDR3 bases are TGTGCCAGCACCAACTCGGAGTATGGCTACACCTTC.